Below, 8 T cell receptor beta chains from the same sample are listed, as sequenced in a study of OX40 agonist ivuxolimab in advanced cancers. The table came from immunoSEQ multiplex PCR; TCRdb's copy has only in-frame clones and leaves some out. The sample holds 70,000 to 80,000 clones; roughly 94% are singletons and the top ten take 15% to 17%. Source: CD4+ or CD8+ T cells sorted from blood, taken in a trial of the OX40 agonist ivuxolimab. All receptors derive from an adult with an advanced solid tumor such as melanoma, head and neck, liver or kidney cancer.

The V and J genes are TRBV7-2 and TRBJ1-1; D is perhaps TRBD1 (5 bases). Trimming left V 8 bases short and J 4 bases short, with 11 bases between. From germline, CDR1 is SGHTA and CDR2 FQGNSA. This CDR3 spans 12 amino acids. CDR3 sequence: CASLKGFTEAFF. The CDR3 coding sequence is TGTGCCAGCTTGAAGGGGTTCACTGAAGCTTTCTTT. The complete variable domain, with remaining parts taken from reference TRBV7-2 and TRBJ1-1, reads GAGVSQSPSNKVTEKGKDVELRCDPISGHTALYWYRQSLGQGLEFLIYFQGNSAPDKSGLPSDRFSAERTGGSVSTLTIQRTQQEDSAVYLCASLKGFTEAFFGQGTRLTVV.

The chain carries TRBV27 and TRBJ2-1; D perhaps matches TRBD1 (5 bases). Germline CDR1 MNHEY, CDR2 SMNVEV (reference sequence). CDR3 length: 13 amino acids. With 0 bases removed from V and 5 bases from J, the gap between germline ends came to 5 bases. The CDR3: CASSLSGDNEQFF. The CDR3 DNA is TGTGCCAGCAGTTTATCAGGGGACAATGAGCAGTTCTTC.

The chain has TRBV27 and TRBJ1-1, with D uncertain. The V end lost 5 bases, the J end lost 3 bases, and 4 bases lay between the germline ends. Germline-derived CDR1 and CDR2 are MNHEY and SMNVEV (reference sequence). The CDR3 sequence is 11 residues long. CDR3 nucleotides: TGTGCCAGCAGTGGGGACACTGAAGCTTTCTTT. Amino acids: CASSGDTEAFF.

J is TRBJ2-7 and V is TRBV6-6, with 9 bases lining up with TRBD2. The CDR3 has 14 amino acids. V dropped 11 bases and J dropped 2; count of bases not matched to a gene: 10. Germline V gene lookup returns CDR1 MNHNY and CDR2 SVGAGI (reference sequence). CDR3 DNA: TGTGCCGCCGCCGTTGCGGGAGGGCCCTACGAGCAGTACTTC. It codes for CAAAVAGGPYEQYF.

The V call is TRBV14, the J call TRBJ2-7, with D uncertain. The CDR3 length is 12 residues. Between the trimmed V and J ends, which lost 1 base and 3 bases, there was a span of 4 bases. The germline CDR1 and CDR2 sequences are SGHDN and FVKESK. As DNA, the CDR3 is TGTGCCAGCAGCCAAGCAAGCTACGAGCAGTACTTC. Translating it yields CASSQASYEQYF.

Comments on this clone: The junction and the germline gene differ at one end; a read error may be behind it. The V call is TRBV7-7, the J call TRBJ2-3; D may be TRBD2 (6 bases). Per the germline V gene, CDR1 is SSHAT and CDR2 is FNYEAQ (reference sequence). The CDR3 loop spans 15 amino acids. The CDR3, as DNA: TGTGCTAGCAGCTTAGGCCTCACGGGGGAGGCTACGCAGTATTTT. Amino acid sequence: CASSLGLTGEATQYF.

J is TRBJ2-3 and V is TRBV4-3, with D possibly matching TRBD2 (7 bases). Germline loops: CDR1 LGHNA, CDR2 YSLEER. The CDR3 has 15 amino acids. V dropped 3 bases and J dropped 6 bases, with 16 bases sitting between them. DNA for the CDR3: TGCGCCAGCAGCCACTTTAGGGGGGGGGCGGATACGCAGTATTTT. This translates into CASSHFRGGADTQYF.

V and J are TRBV4-3 and TRBJ2-1, with 14 positions matching TRBD2. The junction had 11 bases not matched to a gene; V was cut back by 4 bases and J by 9 bases. The CDR3 loop spans 17 amino acids. Germline CDR1 reads LGHNA; CDR2 reads YSLEER. CDR3 loop: CASSRGGGLAGGSEQFF. The CDR3 coding sequence is TGCGCCAGCAGCCGGGGTGGAGGACTAGCGGGAGGCAGTGAGCAGTTCTTC.